The clone carrying this T cell receptor (beta chain) was seen a single time. TCRdb's table, derived via immunoSEQ multiplex PCR, lists solely in-frame clones and lacks some. The sample includes about 100,000 clones, about 95% of them seen just once. This record belongs to a study of technical replicates of blood from a few donors. Germline lookup yields CDR1 SGHTA and CDR2 FQGTGA. The CDR3 runs to 13 residues. V trimming: 6 bases; J trimming: 4 bases; junction bases outside the gene matches: 5. The sample was T cells isolated from PBMCs. The TCR was taken from a human donor in good health. J is TRBJ1-1 and V is TRBV7-3, with 7 bases fitting TRBD1. The chain's CDR3 is CASSTGVGTEAFF. The CDR3, as DNA: TGTGCCAGCAGTACAGGGGTGGGCACTGAAGCTTTCTTT. The variable domain in full, completed from reference TRBV7-3 and TRBJ1-1, reads GAGVSQTPSNKVTEKGKYVELRCDPISGHTALYWYRQSLGQGPEFLIYFQGTGAADDSGLPNDRFFAVRPEGSVSTLKIQRTERGDSAVYLCASSTGVGTEAFFGQGTRLTVV.